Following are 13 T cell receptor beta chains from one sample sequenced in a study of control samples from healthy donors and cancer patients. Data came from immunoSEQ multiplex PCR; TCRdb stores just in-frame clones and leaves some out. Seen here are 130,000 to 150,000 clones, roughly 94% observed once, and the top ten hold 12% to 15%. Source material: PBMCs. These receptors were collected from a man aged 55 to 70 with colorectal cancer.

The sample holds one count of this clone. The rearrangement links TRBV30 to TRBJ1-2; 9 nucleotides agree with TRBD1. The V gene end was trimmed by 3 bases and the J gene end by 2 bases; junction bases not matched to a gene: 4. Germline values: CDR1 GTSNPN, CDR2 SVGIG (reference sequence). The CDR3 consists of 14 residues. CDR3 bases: TGTGCCTGGAGCCCGGGACAGGGAAACTATGGCTACACCTTC. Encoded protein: CAWSPGQGNYGYTF.

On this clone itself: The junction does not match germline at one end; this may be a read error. The CDR3 sequence is CATSQLPIYYGYTF. The CDR3 region has the DNA TGCGCCACCAGCCAACTCCCTATTTACTATGGCTACACCTTC. The chain joins TRBV4-1 to TRBJ1-2; unclear D gene. This CDR3 has 14 amino acids. Germline V lookup: CDR1 MGHRA, CDR2 YSYEKL.

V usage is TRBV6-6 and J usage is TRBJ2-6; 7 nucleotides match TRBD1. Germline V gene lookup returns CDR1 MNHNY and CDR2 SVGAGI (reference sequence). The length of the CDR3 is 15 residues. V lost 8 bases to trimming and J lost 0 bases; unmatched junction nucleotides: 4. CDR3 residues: CASRDRASGANVLTF. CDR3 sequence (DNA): TGTGCCAGCCGTGACAGGGCCTCTGGGGCCAACGTCCTGACTTTC.

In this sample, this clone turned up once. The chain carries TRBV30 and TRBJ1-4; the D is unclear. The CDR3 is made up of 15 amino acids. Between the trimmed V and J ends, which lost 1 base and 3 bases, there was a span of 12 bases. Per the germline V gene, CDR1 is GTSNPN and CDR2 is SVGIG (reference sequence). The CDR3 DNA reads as TGTGCCTGGAGTGAAGGCGGGCCTCCTAATGAAAAACTGTTTTTT. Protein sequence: CAWSEGGPPNEKLFF. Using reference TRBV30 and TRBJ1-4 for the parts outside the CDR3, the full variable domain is SQTIHQWPATLVQPVGSPLSLECTVEGTSNPNLYWYRQAAGRGLQLLFYSVGIGQISSEVPQNLSASRPQDRQFILSSKKLLLSDSGFYLCAWSEGGPPNEKLFFGSGTQLSVL.

CDR3 nucleotide sequence: TGTGCCAGCAGTGAATCCGGGGGTGGTAGCAAAAACATTCAGTACTTC. This codes for CASSESGGGSKNIQYF. V usage is TRBV25-1 and J usage is TRBJ2-4; D is perhaps TRBD2 (6 bases). The CDR3 consists of 16 residues. CDR1 MGHDK and CDR2 SYGVNS come from the germline V gene. Trimming cost V 1 base and J 3 bases, with 13 bases left between them. The full variable domain, with the rest looked up from reference TRBV25-1 and TRBJ2-4, is EADIYQTPRYLVIGTGKKITLECSQTMGHDKMYWYQQDPGMELHLIHYSYGVNSTEKGDLSSESTVSRIRTEHFPLTLESARPSHTSQYLCASSESGGGSKNIQYFGAGTRLSVL.

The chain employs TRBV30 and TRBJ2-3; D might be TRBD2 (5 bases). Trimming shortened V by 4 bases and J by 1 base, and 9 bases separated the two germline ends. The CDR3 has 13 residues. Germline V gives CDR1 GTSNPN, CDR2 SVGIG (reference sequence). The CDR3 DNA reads TGTGCCTGGACGGACGGGGGCACAGATACGCAGTATTTT. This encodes CAWTDGGTDTQYF.

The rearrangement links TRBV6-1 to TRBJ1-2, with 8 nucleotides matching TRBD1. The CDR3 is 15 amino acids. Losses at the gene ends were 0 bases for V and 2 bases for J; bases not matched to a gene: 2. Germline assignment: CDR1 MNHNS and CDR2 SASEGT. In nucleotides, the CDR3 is TGTGCCAGCAGTGAAGCGGGACAGGCCAACTATGGCTACACCTTC. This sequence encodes CASSEAGQANYGYTF.

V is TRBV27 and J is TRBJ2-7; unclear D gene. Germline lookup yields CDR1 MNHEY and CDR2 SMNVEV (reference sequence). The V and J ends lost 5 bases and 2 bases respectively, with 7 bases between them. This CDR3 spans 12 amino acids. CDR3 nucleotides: TGTGCCAGCAGTACAGCTACCTACGAGCAGTACTTC. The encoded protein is CASSTATYEQYF.

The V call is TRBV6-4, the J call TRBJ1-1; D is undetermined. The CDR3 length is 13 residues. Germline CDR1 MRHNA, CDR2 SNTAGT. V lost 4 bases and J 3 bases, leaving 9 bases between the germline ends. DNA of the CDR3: TGTGCCAGCAGTGCGGATTTAGACACTGAAGCTTTCTTT. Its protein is CASSADLDTEAFF.

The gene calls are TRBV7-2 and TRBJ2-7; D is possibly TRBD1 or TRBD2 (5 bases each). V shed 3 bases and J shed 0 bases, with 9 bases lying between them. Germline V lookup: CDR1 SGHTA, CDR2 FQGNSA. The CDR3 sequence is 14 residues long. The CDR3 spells CASSFKGSSYEQYF. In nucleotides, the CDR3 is TGTGCCAGCAGCTTCAAGGGGAGCTCCTACGAGCAGTACTTC. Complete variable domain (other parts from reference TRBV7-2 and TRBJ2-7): GAGVSQSPSNKVTEKGKDVELRCDPISGHTALYWYRQSLGQGLEFLIYFQGNSAPDKSGLPSDRFSAERTGGSVSTLTIQRTQQEDSAVYLCASSFKGSSYEQYFGPGTRLTVT.

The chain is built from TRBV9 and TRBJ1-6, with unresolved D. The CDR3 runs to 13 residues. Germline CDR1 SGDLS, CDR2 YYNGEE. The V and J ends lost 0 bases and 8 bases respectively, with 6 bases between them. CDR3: CASSVVWDSPLHF. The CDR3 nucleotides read TGTGCCAGCAGCGTAGTATGGGATTCACCCCTCCACTTT.

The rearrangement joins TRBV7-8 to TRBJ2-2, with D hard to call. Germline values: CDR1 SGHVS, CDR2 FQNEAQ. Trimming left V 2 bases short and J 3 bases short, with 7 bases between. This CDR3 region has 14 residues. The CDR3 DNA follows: TGTGCCAGCAGCTTAACGTTTGACACCGGGGAGCTGTTTTTT. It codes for CASSLTFDTGELFF.

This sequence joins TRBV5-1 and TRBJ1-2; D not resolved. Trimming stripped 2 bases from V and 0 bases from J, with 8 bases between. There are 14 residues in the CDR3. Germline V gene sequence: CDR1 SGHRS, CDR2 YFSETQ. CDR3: CASSFGDTNYGYTF. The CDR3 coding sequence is TGCGCCAGCAGCTTCGGGGATACTAACTATGGCTACACCTTC.